Listed here are 9 T cell receptor beta chains from one sample, sequenced in a study of cytomegalovirus exposure and HLA in healthy donors. The PCR employed 60 Vbeta primers together with 13 Jbeta primers. The assay was immunoSEQ multiplex PCR, and TCRdb's table has in-frame clones only and misses some. The sample lists around 95,000 clones, around 74% occurring once. Material for sequencing was PBMCs. The receptor set was obtained from a man younger than 40 in good health and CMV-seropositive.

This clone appeared a few times. This rearrangement joins TRBV30 to TRBJ1-4, with a possible D match to TRBD1 (6 bases). Trimming took 2 bases from V and 8 from J, leaving 18 bases between them. Germline loops: CDR1 GTSNPN, CDR2 SVGIG (reference sequence). The CDR3 sequence is 15 residues long. CDR3 amino acids: CAWSTGDTSREKLFF. The CDR3 region has the DNA TGTGCCTGGAGTACCGGGGACACCTCAAGGGAAAAACTGTTTTTT. The full variable domain, rest sourced from reference TRBV30 and TRBJ1-4, is SQTIHQWPATLVQPVGSPLSLECTVEGTSNPNLYWYRQAAGRGLQLLFYSVGIGQISSEVPQNLSASRPQDRQFILSSKKLLLSDSGFYLCAWSTGDTSREKLFFGSGTQLSVL.

This clone was seen only a few times. J is TRBJ1-3 and V is TRBV6-1, with 7 bases aligning to TRBD1. The CDR3 runs 13 residues. Trimming cost V 7 bases and J 4 bases; bases outside gene matches: 4. Germline V gene lookup returns CDR1 MNHNS and CDR2 SASEGT. The CDR3 here is CASTMTGGNTIYF. CDR3 bases: TGTGCCAGCACCATGACAGGGGGAAACACCATATATTTT.

This rearrangement joins TRBV7-9 to TRBJ2-3, with D maybe TRBD2 (5 bases). The V gene lost 3 bases and the J gene lost 4 bases, with 14 bases spanning the gap. The V gene's germline CDR1 is SEHNR and CDR2 FQNEAQ (reference sequence). The CDR3 runs 15 residues. Written as DNA, the CDR3 is TGTGCCAGCAGCTTTAAGGGCCGGGATTCAGATACGCAGTATTTT. It encodes CASSFKGRDSDTQYF.

The DNA for the CDR3 is TGTGCCAGCAGTTCACCGCGGGGCCCCGGCGTCAATGAGCAGTTCTTC. It is translated as CASSSPRGPGVNEQFF. The chain joins TRBV6-5 to TRBJ2-1; D possibly corresponds to TRBD2 (6 bases). Trimming removed 4 bases at V and 6 bases at J, with 19 bases between. The germline gives CDR1 MNHEY, CDR2 SVGAGI. The CDR3 has 16 residues.

This chain links TRBV14 with TRBJ2-5; TRBD1 agrees at 8 bases. The assigned J gene may be wrong: the sequence end matches TRBJ2-7 better. The CDR3 consists of 17 residues. Germline CDR1 is SGHDN and CDR2 is FVKESK. The CDR3 nucleotides are TGTGCCAGCAGCCAAGTCCCGGGACAGGACTCGACCTACGAGCAGTACTTC. This encodes CASSQVPGQDSTYEQYF.

The chain combines TRBV19 with TRBJ2-7; D is possibly TRBD1 (5 bases). Looked up from germline, CDR1 is LNHDA and CDR2 is SQIVND (reference sequence). V was shortened by 5 bases and J by 6 bases, with 11 bases between the two germline ends. The CDR3 extends over 12 amino acids. In DNA, the CDR3 is TGTGCCAGTAGTTTCGACAGTCTCGAGCAGTACTTC. Translated, it gives CASSFDSLEQYF.

The CDR3 bases are TGTGCCAGCAGTTCGCCCTCGGACAGGGCGATGGATGAGCAGTTCTTC. Translating gives CASSSPSDRAMDEQFF. V usage is TRBV28 and J usage is TRBJ2-1; 8 positions match TRBD1. The CDR3 contains 16 residues. The ends lost 4 bases at V and 8 bases at J; junction bases unmatched: 13. Germline V CDR1 and CDR2: MDHEN, SYDVKM.

The chain has TRBV5-1 and TRBJ2-3, with 9 positions matching TRBD1. Germline V gives CDR1 SGHRS, CDR2 YFSETQ. V trimming: 4 bases; J trimming: 7 bases; junction bases outside the gene matches: 10. The CDR3 has 15 residues. CDR3 residues: CASSPLGTGPNTQYF. The CDR3, as DNA: TGCGCCAGCAGCCCATTAGGGACAGGGCCAAATACGCAGTATTTT.

The CDR3: CASSLAGSGELFF. CDR3 DNA: TGTGCCAGCAGTTTAGCGGGGTCCGGGGAGCTGTTTTTT. The V gene is TRBV7-3, the J gene TRBJ2-2, with 8 bases that match TRBD2. In germline, CDR1 is SGHTA, CDR2 FQGTGA. The CDR3 consists of 13 residues. The V segment lost 6 bases and the J segment 6 bases; nucleotides outside the gene matches: 3.